A selection of T cell receptor beta chains follows, all from one sample in a study of control samples from healthy donors and cancer patients. TCRdb keeps only in-frame clones here, not all; method: immunoSEQ multiplex PCR. Of some 110,000 clones listed, 80% to 90% were seen once; the top ten hold over 10%. The specimen was blood. The receptors shown here come from a woman aged 45-65 years in good health. CDR3s include the opening cysteine and the closing phenylalanine or tryptophan. D genes are given only for firm matches. Clone size is given for some rows only: seen once, a few or many times, or a class if the clone is expanded.

TRBV2	NA	TRBD2	TRBJ2-7	CASSEGLAGGLVDYEQYF	TGTGCCAGCAGTGAGGGTCTAGCGGGGGGCTTAGTGGACTACGAGCAGTACTTC
TRBV7-8	NA	NA	TRBJ2-1	CASSEDYNEQFF	TGTGCCAGCAGCGAAGACTACAATGAGCAGTTCTTC
TRBV5-6	once	NA	TRBJ2-2	CASSLGLANTGELFF	TGTGCCAGCAGCTTGGGGCTAGCGAACACCGGGGAGCTGTTTTTT
TRBV7-2	NA	NA	TRBJ1-1	CASSLPHLGAFF	TGTGCCAGCAGCTTACCACATCTGGGGGCTTTCTTT
TRBV9	NA	NA	TRBJ2-1	CASSASRRGNSYNEQFF	TGTGCCAGCAGCGCCAGCCGGCGGGGCAATTCCTACAATGAGCAGTTCTTC
TRBV5-6	once	TRBD1	TRBJ2-2	CASDRTGGAAGELFF	TGTGCCAGCGACCGGACAGGGGGCGCCGCCGGGGAGCTGTTTTTT
TRBV24-1	NA	NA	TRBJ2-7	CATSRGTSYEQYF	TGTGCCACCAGCAGAGGGACATCCTACGAGCAGTACTTC
TRBV19	NA	NA	TRBJ1-1	CASSRGEEKGTEAFF	TGTGCCAGTAGTAGAGGGGAGGAAAAGGGCACTGAAGCTTTCTTT
TRBV7-3	NA	TRBD2	TRBJ2-2	CASSGGTGGGELFF	TGTGCCAGCAGCGGTGGGACGGGAGGTGGGGAGCTGTTTTTT
TRBV11-2	NA	NA	TRBJ2-7	CASSPDPFYEQYF	TGTGCCAGCAGCCCCGACCCTTTCTACGAGCAGTACTTC
TRBV10-2	once	NA	TRBJ2-7	CASSGNRVGEQYF	TGCGCCAGCAGTGGGAACAGGGTGGGAGAGCAGTACTTC
TRBV10-2	NA	NA	TRBJ2-1	CASTKNNEQFF	TGCGCCAGTACCAAAAACAATGAGCAGTTCTTC
TRBV6-5	NA	NA	TRBJ1-2	CASRTAYGYTF	TGTGCCAGCCGAACAGCCTATGGCTACACCTTC
TRBV2	NA	TRBD2	TRBJ2-1	CAEAASGSSSYNEQFF	TGTGCCGAGGCGGCTAGCGGGTCCAGCTCCTACAATGAGCAGTTCTTC
TRBV9	NA	NA	TRBJ2-7	CASSVGTEAYEQYF	TGTGCCAGCAGCGTAGGGACAGAGGCCTACGAGCAGTACTTC
TRBV6-1	NA	NA	TRBJ2-7	CASSESLRSGQYF	TGTGCCAGCAGTGAATCCCTCAGGTCCGGGCAGTACTTC
TRBV7-2	NA	NA	TRBJ1-2	CASGGPNYGYTF	TGTGCCAGCGGGGGACCGAACTATGGCTACACCTTC
TRBV7-8	NA	TRBD1	TRBJ1-5	CASSSWTGGANYQPQHF	TGTGCCAGCAGCTCCTGGACAGGGGGCGCAAATTATCAGCCCCAGCATTTT
TRBV5-6	NA	NA	TRBJ2-3	CASSSDPSTDTQYF	TGTGCCAGCAGCTCCGATCCTAGCACAGATACGCAGTATTTT
TRBV3-1/TRBV3-2	once	NA	TRBJ1-5	CASSLGKGGQPQHF	TGTGCCAGCAGCCTTGGGAAGGGGGGACAGCCCCAGCATTTT
TRBV5-1	NA	NA	TRBJ1-2	CASSLSIGDYGYTF	TGCGCCAGCAGCTTGAGTATAGGAGACTATGGCTACACCTTC
TRBV30	NA	NA	TRBJ2-3	CAWSARGSTDTQYF	TGTGCCTGGAGCGCGAGGGGGAGCACAGATACGCAGTATTTT
TRBV7-2	few	TRBD2	TRBJ2-1	CASSQNLAGISYNEQFF	TGTGCCAGCAGCCAAAACCTAGCGGGGATTTCCTACAATGAGCAGTTCTTC
TRBV24-1	NA	TRBD2	TRBJ2-7	CATSDSRDYYEQYF	TGTGCCACCAGTGATTCCCGGGACTACTACGAGCAGTACTTC
TRBV27	NA	TRBD1	TRBJ1-5	CASSAGTGRGNQPQHF	TGTGCCAGCAGTGCCGGGACAGGGCGGGGTAATCAGCCCCAGCATTTT
TRBV7-9	NA	TRBD1	TRBJ2-1	CASSLKGTGHPYNEQFF	TGTGCCAGCAGCTTAAAAGGGACAGGGCACCCCTACAATGAGCAGTTCTTC
TRBV14	once	NA	TRBJ2-3	CASSQDEAGAGTDTQYF	TGTGCCAGCAGCCAAGATGAGGCAGGGGCGGGCACAGATACGCAGTATTTT
TRBV27	NA	NA	TRBJ1-5	CASSYQGGNQPQHF	TGTGCCAGCAGTTATCAGGGTGGCAATCAGCCCCAGCATTTT
TRBV24-1	NA	NA	TRBJ1-2	CATSAARGGDVYGYTF	TGTGCCACCAGTGCGGCGAGAGGGGGGGACGTTTATGGCTACACCTTC
TRBV6-5	NA	NA	TRBJ1-5	CASKVSGDSNQPQHF	TGTGCCAGCAAGGTGTCAGGAGATAGCAATCAGCCCCAGCATTTT